Following are 25 T cell receptor beta chains from one sample sequenced in a study of CD8 T cells in ankylosing spondylitis. Via MiXCR, TCRdb re-called the 5' RACE reads, giving one row per CDR3 protein. The sample carries hundreds of thousands of distinct CDR3 sequences, about 9.1% recorded once. What was sequenced was blood, either unsorted or a sorted T cell fraction (not recorded which). All receptors derive from a male donor with ankylosing spondylitis or in good health (not recorded which).

At least ten counts were recorded for this clonotype. The chain couples TRBV7-2 to TRBJ2-1; perhaps TRBD2 as D (5 bases). This CDR3 comprises 15 residues. The V and J ends lost 4 bases and 8 bases respectively, with 18 bases between them. Germline loops: CDR1 SGHTA, CDR2 FQGNSA. CDR3 amino acids: CASSSRQYSADEQFF. In DNA form, the CDR3 reads TGTGCCAGCAGCTCGCGTCAATATAGCGCCGATGAGCAGTTCTTC.

This clonotype was counted many times. J is TRBJ1-5 and V is TRBV19; D is unclear. Germline V CDR1 and CDR2: LNHDA, SQIVND (reference sequence). Trimming removed 9 bases at V and 4 bases at J, with 7 bases between. This CDR3 has 11 residues. The CDR3 DNA reads TGTGCCAGCGCAAGGAATCAGCCCCAGCATTTT. Amino acid sequence: CASARNQPQHF.

This clonotype was counted many times. V is TRBV7-9 and J is TRBJ1-1; D remains unclear. The length of the CDR3 is 15 residues. CDR1 is SEHNR and CDR2 is FQNEAQ in the germline V gene (reference sequence). Trimming stripped 1 base from V and 0 bases from J, with 9 bases between. The CDR3 DNA reads TGTGCCAGCAGCTTAGGGCACCCGATGAACACTGAAGCTTTCTTT. This gives the protein CASSLGHPMNTEAFF.

This clonotype has only a few counts. The rearrangement joins TRBV4-3 to TRBJ2-6, with TRBD2 matching over 8 bases. This CDR3 is built from 17 residues. The V gene end was trimmed by 0 bases and the J gene end by 4 bases; junction bases not matched to a gene: 5. Germline loops: CDR1 LGHNA, CDR2 YSLEER. The CDR3 region is CASSQDRSGTGANVLTF. Here the CDR3 DNA reads TGCGCCAGCAGCCAAGACCGTAGCGGGACCGGGGCCAACGTCCTGACTTTC.

Many counts were recorded for this clonotype. Germline and junction disagree at one end, which may indicate a read error. This chain links TRBV7-2 with TRBJ2-1, with 8 bases lining up with TRBD2. CDR1 and CDR2 (germline): SGHTA, FQGNSA. The CDR3 sequence is 16 residues long. CDR3 DNA: TGTGCCAGCAGCCTAGCTCTAGCGGGCCCTTGGAATGAGCAGTTCTTC. This sequence encodes CASSLALAGPWNEQFF.

This clonotype was observed many times. This chain uses TRBV12-3 or TRBV12-4 with TRBJ1-1, with D maybe TRBD1 (6 bases). This CDR3 spans 13 amino acids. Trimming stripped 6 bases from V and 3 bases from J, with 11 bases between. The CDR3 DNA sequence: TGTGCCAGCAGACTAAACAGGGACACTGAAGCTTTCTTT. As protein: CASRLNRDTEAFF.

At least ten counts were recorded for this clonotype. J is TRBJ2-1 and V is TRBV20-1; D may be TRBD1 or TRBD2 (5 bases each). The CDR3 sequence is 14 residues long. Germline CDR1 reads DFQATT; CDR2 reads SNEGSKA (reference sequence). V lost 6 bases to trimming and J lost 5 bases, with 17 bases between them. The DNA of the CDR3 is TGCAGTGCCGTCTCCGGGACCACTAACAATGAGCAGTTCTTC. Its translation: CSAVSGTTNNEQFF.

A few counts support this clonotype. The CDR3 DNA reads as TGCAGTGCCCCCCCGGGGGGGCGGTCCTACAATGAGCAGTTCTTC. As protein: CSAPPGGRSYNEQFF. The chain is built from TRBV20-1 and TRBJ2-1; TRBD2 agrees at 8 bases. The trim removed 6 bases at V and 1 base at J, leaving 8 bases unmatched. Germline CDR1 is DFQATT and CDR2 is SNEGSKA (reference sequence). The CDR3 loop spans 15 amino acids.

This clonotype was counted many times. The chain couples TRBV6-1 to TRBJ2-3; no reliable D call. CDR1 and CDR2 from the germline V gene are MNHNS and SASEGT. The CDR3 loop spans 14 amino acids. V lost 5 bases to trimming and J lost 2 bases, with 11 bases between them. The CDR3 spells CASSLLIHTDTQYF. The DNA for the CDR3 is TGTGCCAGCAGTCTCCTGATCCACACAGATACGCAGTATTTT.

This clonotype was seen ten or more times. The V gene is TRBV20-1, the J gene TRBJ1-6; D is unresolved. The CDR3 has 14 amino acids. Trimming left V 3 bases short and J 7 bases short, with 13 bases between. From germline, CDR1 is DFQATT and CDR2 SNEGSKA (reference sequence). CDR3 coding DNA: TGCAGTGCTAGTAATGCACGGCCGAATTCACCCCTCCACTTT. Translation gives CSASNARPNSPLHF.

This clonotype was found many times. V and J are TRBV20-1 and TRBJ2-3; TRBD1 matches at 9 bases. CDR3 length equals 15 residues. V trimming: 5 bases; J trimming: 1 base; junction bases outside the gene matches: 7. Germline V gene data show CDR1 as DFQATT and CDR2 as SNEGSKA (reference sequence). CDR3 in amino acids: CSAHDRDRGTDTQYF. CDR3 sequence (DNA): TGCAGTGCTCATGACCGGGACAGGGGCACAGATACGCAGTATTTT.

This clonotype has at least ten counts. The rearrangement uses TRBV20-1 and TRBJ1-5; tentatively, D is TRBD1 (5 bases). The CDR3 has 18 amino acids. Trimming removed 6 bases from V and 1 base from J, with 25 bases in between. Per germline, CDR1 DFQATT and CDR2 SNEGSKA (reference sequence). CDR3 bases: TGCAGTGCGAGTCGATGGGGGGGAGGGCGGATAAGCAATCAGCCCCAGCATTTT. It encodes CSASRWGGGRISNQPQHF.

The genes are TRBV5-1 and TRBJ1-1, with a tentative D call TRBD1 (5 bases). Per germline, CDR1 SGHRS and CDR2 YFSETQ. This CDR3 comprises 14 residues. Trimming pared 4 bases from V and 1 base from J, leaving 11 bases between. CDR3 coding DNA: TGCGCCAGCAGCCCGGGACGGCGGAACACTGAAGCTTTCTTT. It encodes CASSPGRRNTEAFF.

This clonotype was counted at least ten times. This chain connects TRBV5-1 to TRBJ1-1; TRBD1 matches 7 bases. The length of the CDR3 is 14 residues. Germline loops: CDR1 SGHRS, CDR2 YFSETQ. J was trimmed by 5 bases and V by 6 bases; bases with no gene match: 10. CDR3 DNA: TGCGCCAGCAACCCTACAGGGGTTTGGACTGAAGCTTTCTTT. This encodes CASNPTGVWTEAFF.

The gene calls are TRBV20-1 and TRBJ1-1; D not certain. From germline, CDR1 is DFQATT and CDR2 SNEGSKA (reference sequence). Between the trimmed V and J ends, which lost 6 bases and 10 bases, there was a span of 18 bases. The CDR3 is made up of 12 amino acids. In nucleotides, the CDR3 is TGCAGTGCCCCCCGCGGGTTGATTGGAGCTTTCTTT. This gives the protein CSAPRGLIGAFF.

This clonotype was recorded many times. The gene calls are TRBV2 and TRBJ1-2, with 9 bases lining up with TRBD1. After removal of 6 bases from V and 3 bases from J, the junction contained 8 bases not matched to a gene. The CDR3 totals 15 residues. In germline, CDR1 is SNHLY, CDR2 FYNNEI. DNA for the CDR3: TGTGCCAGCAGCCCTAAGGGACAGGGCCACTATGGCTACACCTTC. It specifies CASSPKGQGHYGYTF.

V is TRBV30 and J is TRBJ2-3; 7 bases are a match to TRBD1. V lost 5 bases, J lost 0 bases, and 8 bases stayed unmatched. The CDR3 sequence is 15 residues long. CDR1 is GTSNPN, CDR2 SVGIG, per germline (reference sequence). CDR3 nucleotide sequence: TGTGCCTGGGACAGAGGGGGCCCTAGCACAGATACGCAGTATTTT. Its translation is CAWDRGGPSTDTQYF.

Many counts were recorded for this clonotype. The chain uses TRBV25-1 and TRBJ1-1, with D uncertain. Trimming left V 3 bases short and J 8 bases short, with 7 bases between. The V gene's germline CDR1 is MGHDK and CDR2 SYGVNS. This CDR3 contains 11 residues. The CDR3 sequence is CASSEGKEAFF. The CDR3 DNA follows: TGTGCCAGCAGTGAGGGGAAGGAAGCTTTCTTT.

This clonotype appeared many times. This chain connects TRBV3-1 to TRBJ1-5; a possible D gene is TRBD1 (5 bases). This CDR3 contains 16 residues. V shed 1 base and J shed 5 bases, with 15 bases lying between them. Germline V CDR1 and CDR2: LGHDT, YNNKEL (reference sequence). In DNA form, the CDR3 reads TGTGCCAGCAGCCAAGGGCCGGGACCGAACCATCAGCCCCAGCATTTT. This gives the protein CASSQGPGPNHQPQHF.

This clonotype was observed many times. This chain uses TRBV5-1 with TRBJ1-1; D is unclear. Deletions cut 2 bases from V and 3 bases from J, with 14 bases between. This CDR3 comprises 15 residues. The germline V gene has CDR1 SGHRS and CDR2 YFSETQ. DNA of the CDR3: TGCGCCAGCAGCTTAACCGGGGTTGGGGACACTGAAGCTTTCTTT. It specifies CASSLTGVGDTEAFF.

This clonotype was seen more than once but under ten times. This clone may be a read error of a much larger clone one base away. The chain has TRBV6-5 and TRBJ1-1; D is unresolved. V lost 5 bases and J lost 1, with 5 bases in between. From germline, CDR1 is MNHEY and CDR2 SVGAGI. The CDR3 consists of 12 residues. CDR3 in amino acids: CASSDWNTEAFF. CDR3 bases: TGTGCCAGCAGTGACTGGAACACTGAAGCTTTCTTT.

The chain has TRBV10-3 and TRBJ2-2, with 9 bases identical to TRBD1. CDR1 is ENHRY and CDR2 is SYGVKD in the germline V gene. CDR3 length: 17 residues. The V and J ends lost 2 bases and 4 bases, in that order; junction bases with no gene match: 8. The CDR3 loop reads CAISEPDRGSSTGELFF. In nucleotides, the CDR3 is TGTGCCATCAGTGAGCCTGACAGGGGGTCGAGCACCGGGGAGCTGTTTTTT.

This clonotype was picked up many times. The gene calls are TRBV5-1 and TRBJ1-3; D ambiguous. The CDR3 loop spans 15 amino acids. CDR1 SGHRS and CDR2 YFSETQ come from the germline V gene. V lost 0 bases, J lost 0 bases, and 7 bases lay in between. The CDR3 sequence is CASSLDGVSGNTIYF. The CDR3 bases are TGCGCCAGCAGCTTGGACGGAGTCTCTGGAAACACCATATATTTT.

This chain uses TRBV29-1 with TRBJ2-3; 9 nucleotides align to TRBD2. Germline V gene lookup returns CDR1 SQVTM and CDR2 ANQGSEA. The trim removed 3 bases at V and 7 bases at J, leaving 8 bases unmatched. The CDR3 contains 14 residues. CDR3 region: CSVDGLAGKNTQYF. In nucleotides, the CDR3 is TGCAGCGTTGACGGGCTAGCGGGAAAGAATACGCAGTATTTT.

This clonotype was observed many times. The V gene is TRBV9, the J gene TRBJ1-1; no clear D gene. CDR1 is SGDLS, CDR2 YYNGEE, per germline. This CDR3 is 13 amino acids long. V was pared by 4 bases and J by 1 base, with 8 bases between. The CDR3 DNA sequence: TGTGCCAGCAGCCCGCCCGCGAACACTGAAGCTTTCTTT. It yields the protein CASSPPANTEAFF.